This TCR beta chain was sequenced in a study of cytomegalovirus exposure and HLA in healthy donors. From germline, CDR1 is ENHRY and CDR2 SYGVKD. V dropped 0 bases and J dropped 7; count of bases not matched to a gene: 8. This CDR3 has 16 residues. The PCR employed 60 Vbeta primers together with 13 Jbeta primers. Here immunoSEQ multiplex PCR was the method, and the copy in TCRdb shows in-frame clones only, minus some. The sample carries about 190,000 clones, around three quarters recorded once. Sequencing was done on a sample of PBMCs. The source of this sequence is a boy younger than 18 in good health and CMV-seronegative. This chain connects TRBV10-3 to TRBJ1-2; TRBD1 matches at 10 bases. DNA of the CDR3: TGTGCCATCAGTGAGTCGGGCTTCGACAGGGGGCTTGGCTACACCTTC. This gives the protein CAISESGFDRGLGYTF.